The T cell receptor beta chain described here comes from a study of OX40 agonist ivuxolimab in advanced cancers. The table came from immunoSEQ multiplex PCR; TCRdb's copy has only in-frame clones and leaves some out. The top ten hold about 0.45% of the sample, which has 65,000 to 95,000 clones, 88% seen once. V lost 4 bases and J lost 4, with 17 bases in between. Germline values: CDR1 SGHNT, CDR2 YYREEE (reference sequence). The CDR3 has 15 amino acids. Blood sampling took place at baseline, cycle 4 day 1, and cycle 7 day 1. V is TRBV5-4 and J is TRBJ1-1; D is uncertain. The receptor comes from an adult with an advanced solid tumor such as melanoma, head and neck, liver or kidney cancer. The input for sequencing was CD4+ or CD8+ T cells sorted from blood, taken in a trial of the OX40 agonist ivuxolimab. Here the CDR3 DNA reads TGTGCCAGCAGCCAAGATAACAGTCACAGCACTGAAGCTTTCTTT. Residues: CASSQDNSHSTEAFF.